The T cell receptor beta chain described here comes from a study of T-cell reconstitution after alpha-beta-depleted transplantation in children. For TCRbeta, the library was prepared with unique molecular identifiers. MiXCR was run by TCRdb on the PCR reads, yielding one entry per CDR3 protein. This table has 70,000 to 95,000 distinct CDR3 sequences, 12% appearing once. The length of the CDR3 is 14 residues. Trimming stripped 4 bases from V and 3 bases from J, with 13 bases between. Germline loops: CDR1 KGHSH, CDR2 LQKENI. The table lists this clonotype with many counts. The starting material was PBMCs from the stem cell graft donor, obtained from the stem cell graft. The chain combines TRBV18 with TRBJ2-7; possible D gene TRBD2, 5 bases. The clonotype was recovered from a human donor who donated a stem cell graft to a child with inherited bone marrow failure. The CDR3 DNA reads TGTGCCAGCTCACTGGACGGACTCTACTACGAGCAGTACTTC. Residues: CASSLDGLYYEQYF.